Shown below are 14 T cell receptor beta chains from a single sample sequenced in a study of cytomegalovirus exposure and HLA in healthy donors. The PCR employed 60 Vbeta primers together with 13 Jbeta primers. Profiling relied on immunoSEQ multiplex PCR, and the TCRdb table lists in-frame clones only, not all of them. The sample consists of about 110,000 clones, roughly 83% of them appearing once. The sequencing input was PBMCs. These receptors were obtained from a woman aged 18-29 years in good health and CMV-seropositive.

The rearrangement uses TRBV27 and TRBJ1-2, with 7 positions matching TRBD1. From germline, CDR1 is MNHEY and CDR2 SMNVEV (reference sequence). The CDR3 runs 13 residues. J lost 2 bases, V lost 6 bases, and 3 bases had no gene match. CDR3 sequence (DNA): TGTGCCAGCAGCACACAGGGGAACTATGGCTACACCTTC. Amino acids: CASSTQGNYGYTF.

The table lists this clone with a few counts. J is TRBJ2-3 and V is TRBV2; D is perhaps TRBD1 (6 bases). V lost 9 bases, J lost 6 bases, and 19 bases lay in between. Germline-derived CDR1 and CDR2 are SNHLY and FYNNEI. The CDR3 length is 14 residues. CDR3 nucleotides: TGTGCCAGTCACCTGACAGGCCTTCTGGATACGCAGTATTTT. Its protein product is CASHLTGLLDTQYF.

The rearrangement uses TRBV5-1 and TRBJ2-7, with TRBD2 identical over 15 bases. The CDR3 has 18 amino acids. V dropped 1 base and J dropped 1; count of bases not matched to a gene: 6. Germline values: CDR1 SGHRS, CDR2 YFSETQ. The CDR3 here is CASSLRGLAGGVSYEQYF. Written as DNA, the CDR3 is TGCGCCAGCAGCTTGAGGGGACTAGCGGGAGGTGTGTCCTACGAGCAGTACTTC. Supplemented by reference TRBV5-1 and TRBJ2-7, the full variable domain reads KAGVTQTPRYLIKTRGQQVTLSCSPISGHRSVSWYQQTPGQGLQFLFEYFSETQRNKGNFPGRFSGRQFSNSRSEMNVSTLELGDSALYLCASSLRGLAGGVSYEQYFGPGTRLTVT.

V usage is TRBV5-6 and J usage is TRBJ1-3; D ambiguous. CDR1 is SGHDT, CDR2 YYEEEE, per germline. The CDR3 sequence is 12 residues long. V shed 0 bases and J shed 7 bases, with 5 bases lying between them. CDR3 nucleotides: TGTGCCAGCAGCTTGGGAGGGAACACCATATATTTT. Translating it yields CASSLGGNTIYF.

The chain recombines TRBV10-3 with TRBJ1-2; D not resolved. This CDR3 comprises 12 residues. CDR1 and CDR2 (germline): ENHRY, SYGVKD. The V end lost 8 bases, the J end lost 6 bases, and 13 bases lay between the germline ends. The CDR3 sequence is CAIAVREDGYTF. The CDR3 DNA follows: TGTGCCATCGCCGTCCGAGAGGATGGCTACACCTTC.

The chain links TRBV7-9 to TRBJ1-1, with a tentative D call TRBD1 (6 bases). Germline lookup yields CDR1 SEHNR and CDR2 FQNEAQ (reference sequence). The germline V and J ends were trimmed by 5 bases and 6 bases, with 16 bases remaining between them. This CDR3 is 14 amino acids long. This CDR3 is CASSRPGGGAEAFF. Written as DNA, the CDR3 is TGTGCCAGCAGCCGACCGGGGGGGGGCGCTGAAGCTTTCTTT.

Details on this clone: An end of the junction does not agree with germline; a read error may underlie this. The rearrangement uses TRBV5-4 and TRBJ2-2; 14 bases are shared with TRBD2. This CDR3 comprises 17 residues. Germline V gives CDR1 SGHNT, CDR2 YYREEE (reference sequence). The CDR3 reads CVSSSGLAGAGTGELFF. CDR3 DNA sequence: TGTGTCAGCAGCTCGGGACTAGCGGGAGCGGGGACCGGGGAGCTGTTTTTT.

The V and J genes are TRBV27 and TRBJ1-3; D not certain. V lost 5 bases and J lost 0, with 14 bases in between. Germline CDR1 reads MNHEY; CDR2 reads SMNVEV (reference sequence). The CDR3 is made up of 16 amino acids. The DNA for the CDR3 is TGTGCCAGCAGTCTCAGATTCACGGGCTCTGGAAACACCATATATTTT. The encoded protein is CASSLRFTGSGNTIYF.

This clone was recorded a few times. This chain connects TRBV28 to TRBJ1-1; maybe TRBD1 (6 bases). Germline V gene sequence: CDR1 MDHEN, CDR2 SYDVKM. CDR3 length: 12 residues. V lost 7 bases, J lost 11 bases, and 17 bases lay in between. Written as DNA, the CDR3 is TGTGCCAGCACTACTACAGGGTCGCGGGCTTTCTTT. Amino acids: CASTTTGSRAFF.

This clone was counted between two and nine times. Here the CDR3 reads CASSLVAPGDTQYF. The CDR3 DNA is TGTGCCAGCAGCTTGGTCGCCCCAGGAGATACGCAGTATTTT. This chain joins TRBV5-4 and TRBJ2-3; D ambiguous. Germline V gene data show CDR1 as SGHNT and CDR2 as YYREEE (reference sequence). V was shortened by 0 bases and J by 5 bases, with 10 bases between the two germline ends. The CDR3 is made up of 14 amino acids. Supplemented by reference TRBV5-4 and TRBJ2-3, the full variable domain reads ETGVTQSPTHLIKTRGQQVTLRCSSQSGHNTVSWYQQALGQGPQFIFQYYREEENGRGNFPPRFSGLQFPNYSSELNVNALELDDSALYLCASSLVAPGDTQYFGPGTRLTVL.

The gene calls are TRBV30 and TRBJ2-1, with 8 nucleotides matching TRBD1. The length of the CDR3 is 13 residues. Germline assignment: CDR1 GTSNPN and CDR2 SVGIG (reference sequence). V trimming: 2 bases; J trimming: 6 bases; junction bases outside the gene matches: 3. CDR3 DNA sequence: TGTGCCTGGAGTACAACAGGGGGCAATGAGCAGTTCTTC. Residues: CAWSTTGGNEQFF.

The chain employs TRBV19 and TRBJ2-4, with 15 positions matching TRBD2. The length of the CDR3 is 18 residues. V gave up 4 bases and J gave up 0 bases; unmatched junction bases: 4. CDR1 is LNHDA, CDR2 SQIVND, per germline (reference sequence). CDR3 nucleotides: TGTGCCAGTAGTAGGGGACTAGCGGGAGGCCTAGCCAAAAACATTCAGTACTTC. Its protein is CASSRGLAGGLAKNIQYF.

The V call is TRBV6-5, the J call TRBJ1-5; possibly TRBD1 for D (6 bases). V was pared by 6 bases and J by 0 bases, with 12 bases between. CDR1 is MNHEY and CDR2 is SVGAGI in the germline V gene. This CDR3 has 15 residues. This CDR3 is CASSRGVYSNQPQHF. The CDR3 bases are TGTGCCAGCAGCAGGGGCGTATATAGCAATCAGCCCCAGCATTTT.

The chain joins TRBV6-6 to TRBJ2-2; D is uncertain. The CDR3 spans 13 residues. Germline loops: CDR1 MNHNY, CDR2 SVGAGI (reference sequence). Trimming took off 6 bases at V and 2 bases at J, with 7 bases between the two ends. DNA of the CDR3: TGTGCCAGCAGAAGACACAACACCGGGGAGCTGTTTTTT. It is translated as CASRRHNTGELFF.